The T cell receptor (beta chain) described here comes from a study of cytomegalovirus exposure and HLA in healthy donors. Regarding the study as a whole: Analyses of presence/absence relied on an assumption of roughly uniform sequencing depth across donors.

On this clone itself: Its antigen remains unknown.

Primers included in the PCR were 60 Vbeta and 13 Jbeta primers. Sequencing used immunoSEQ multiplex PCR; TCRdb keeps in-frame clones, though not all of them. The sample consists of about 160,000 clones, approximately 80% of them appearing once. V lost 3 bases and J lost 6; bases outside the gene matches: 4. The CDR3 covers 13 residues. CDR1 and CDR2 (germline): GTSNPN, SVGIG (reference sequence). The V call is TRBV30, the J call TRBJ1-5; 8 nucleotides line up with TRBD1. This sequence was found in a male donor in good health and CMV-seropositive. What was sequenced was PBMCs. CDR3 loop: CAWSGQGGQPQHF. The CDR3 coding sequence is TGTGCCTGGAGCGGACAGGGAGGTCAGCCCCAGCATTTT.